These 8 T cell receptor beta chains were sequenced from one sample in a study of T cell responses to AZD1222 COVID-19 vaccine. Sequencing used immunoSEQ multiplex PCR; TCRdb keeps in-frame clones, though not all of them. The data contain roughly 130,000 clones, roughly 88% of them singletons. The material was peripheral blood, obtained on day 0 of MenACWY control vaccination. Receptor source: an adult in good health.

The rearrangement joins TRBV27 to TRBJ2-7, with D possibly matching TRBD2 (5 bases). The CDR3 has 14 amino acids. Germline lookup yields CDR1 MNHEY and CDR2 SMNVEV (reference sequence). V lost 11 bases and J 3 bases, leaving 20 bases between the germline ends. CDR3 region: CAGFNPSGNYEQYF. Written as DNA, the CDR3 is TGTGCCGGGTTCAACCCCTCCGGGAACTACGAGCAGTACTTC.

This rearrangement joins TRBV28 to TRBJ2-7, with D tentatively TRBD2 (6 bases). Per the germline V gene, CDR1 is MDHEN and CDR2 is SYDVKM. CDR3 length equals 12 residues. V was trimmed by 6 bases and J by 0 bases, leaving 6 bases between them. The CDR3 DNA reads TGTGCCAGCAGGCGGGGCTCCTACGAGCAGTACTTC. Translation: CASRRGSYEQYF. The full variable domain, its missing parts supplied by reference TRBV28 and TRBJ2-7, is DVKVTQSSRYLVKRTGEKVFLECVQDMDHENMFWYRQDPGLGLRLIYFSYDVKMKEKGDIPEGYSVSREKKERFSLILESASTNQTSMYLCASRRGSYEQYFGPGTRLTVT.

The CDR3 DNA is TGTGCCAGCGGCGGAAGGGAGACCCAGTACTTC. Its protein is CASGGRETQYF. This chain connects TRBV12-3 or TRBV12-4 to TRBJ2-5; D unresolved. The CDR3 runs 11 residues. Trimming took off 8 bases at V and 5 bases at J, with 9 bases between the two ends.

V usage is TRBV4-1 and J usage is TRBJ2-7; maybe TRBD2 (6 bases). V was pared by 3 bases and J by 3 bases, with 15 bases between. CDR1 MGHRA and CDR2 YSYEKL come from the germline V gene. This CDR3 region has 15 residues. The CDR3 loop reads CASSQGGGTGYEQYF. Here the CDR3 DNA reads TGCGCCAGCAGCCAGGGTGGCGGGACGGGCTACGAGCAGTACTTC.

The chain is built from TRBV28 and TRBJ1-6; D is unresolved. Between the trimmed V and J ends, which lost 10 bases and 7 bases, there was a span of 11 bases. The CDR3 has 12 residues. Germline-derived CDR1 and CDR2 are MDHEN and SYDVKM. This chain's CDR3 is CATRVRNSPLHF. For the CDR3, the DNA is TGTGCCACCCGCGTTAGGAATTCACCCCTCCACTTT.

The chain employs TRBV14 and TRBJ1-1; D is unresolved. The CDR3 extends over 13 amino acids. Germline CDR1 is SGHDN and CDR2 is FVKESK. V was trimmed by 3 bases and J by 1 base, leaving 6 bases between them. CDR3 nucleotide sequence: TGTGCCAGCAGCCAGCTTTGGAACACTGAAGCTTTCTTT. It specifies CASSQLWNTEAFF.

This clone was detected only once. The chain employs TRBV5-4 and TRBJ2-1, with 8 bases fitting TRBD1. Germline V gives CDR1 SGHNT, CDR2 YYREEE (reference sequence). V shed 3 bases, J shed 9 bases, and the junction held 5 bases outside the gene matches. The CDR3 sequence is 13 residues long. The CDR3 spells CASSYTGGSEQFF. CDR3 coding DNA: TGTGCCAGCAGCTATACAGGGGGGAGTGAGCAGTTCTTC.

The V gene is TRBV4-1, the J gene TRBJ2-5; D uncertain. The V end lost 2 bases, the J end lost 0 bases, and 10 bases lay between the germline ends. The CDR3 sequence is 15 residues long. CDR1 is MGHRA, CDR2 YSYEKL, per germline. The CDR3 is CASSQRALNQETQYF. CDR3 sequence (DNA): TGCGCCAGCAGCCAAAGGGCTCTAAACCAAGAGACCCAGTACTTC.